Shown below are 30 T cell receptor beta chains from a single sample sequenced in a study of shared clonotypes between healthy human individuals. Naive CD8 cells lacked CD45RO, underwent positive selection for CCR7 and left out terminally differentiated effector memory CD45RA+ cells. The table came from immunoSEQ multiplex PCR; TCRdb's copy has only in-frame clones and leaves some out. Among roughly 890,000 clones listed, roughly 92% were seen once. Sequences were obtained from naive CD8+ T cells sorted from blood. Receptor source: a man aged 30-40 years in good health.

With respect to this clone: The sample holds other DNA sequences that translate to the same CDR3. The V gene is TRBV7-9, the J gene TRBJ2-7; no firm D call. The ends were cut back, 5 bases at V and 0 bases at J, with 8 bases in the middle. The CDR3 has 13 amino acids. Germline CDR1 and CDR2: SEHNR and FQNEAQ (reference sequence). CDR3 sequence: CASSPGGSYEQYF. CDR3 nucleotides: TGTGCCAGCAGCCCAGGTGGCTCCTACGAGCAGTACTTC.

The genes are TRBV9 and TRBJ2-1, with 12 bases lining up with TRBD2. Germline V gene sequence: CDR1 SGDLS, CDR2 YYNGEE. Unmatched junction bases numbered 4, after V lost 4 bases and J lost 5 bases. This CDR3 has 15 residues. The CDR3 loop reads CASSTRLAGDNEQFF. In DNA form, the CDR3 reads TGTGCCAGCAGCACTAGACTAGCGGGAGACAATGAGCAGTTCTTC.

The V call is TRBV14, the J call TRBJ1-1; no reliable D call. CDR1 is SGHDN and CDR2 is FVKESK in the germline V gene. The CDR3 covers 13 residues. The V end was cut by 4 bases, the J end by 5 bases, with 11 bases between. CDR3 protein: CASSPAFLTEAFF. DNA of the CDR3: TGTGCCAGCAGCCCAGCCTTTTTAACTGAAGCTTTCTTT.

This clone was recorded a few times. Other DNA sequences in this specimen translate into the identical CDR3. The rearrangement joins TRBV2 to TRBJ2-7; D is ambiguous. Trimming left V 3 bases short and J 4 bases short, with 7 bases between. The CDR3 runs 12 residues. Germline CDR1 is SNHLY and CDR2 is FYNNEI. As DNA, the CDR3 is TGTGCCAGCAGTGACAGTTTGTACGAGCAGTACTTC. It codes for CASSDSLYEQYF.

The rearrangement joins TRBV27 to TRBJ2-1, with unresolved D. The CDR3 loop spans 15 amino acids. Trimming removed 1 base from V and 0 bases from J, with 7 bases in between. In germline, CDR1 is MNHEY, CDR2 SMNVEV (reference sequence). The CDR3 here is CASSLYGLSYNEQFF. Written as DNA, the CDR3 is TGTGCCAGCAGTTTATACGGGCTCTCCTACAATGAGCAGTTCTTC.

The rearrangement uses TRBV27 and TRBJ2-1; a possible D gene is TRBD1 (6 bases). V lost 4 bases and J 4 bases, leaving 11 bases between the germline ends. Germline V CDR1 and CDR2: MNHEY, SMNVEV (reference sequence). The CDR3 spans 14 residues. CDR3 amino acids: CASSSRQGYNEQFF. The CDR3 DNA follows: TGTGCCAGCAGTTCTAGGCAGGGGTACAATGAGCAGTTCTTC.

The V and J genes are TRBV10-3 and TRBJ1-1; D is ambiguous. Per germline, CDR1 ENHRY and CDR2 SYGVKD. V lost 0 bases and J lost 4, with 12 bases in between. The CDR3 spans 15 residues. The CDR3 DNA reads TGTGCCATCAGTGAGTCGAAAGGGAGCCTCACTGAAGCTTTCTTT. Amino acid sequence: CAISESKGSLTEAFF.

This chain links TRBV5-1 with TRBJ1-4; the match to TRBD1 covers 8 bases. This CDR3 has 17 amino acids. The germline V gene has CDR1 SGHRS and CDR2 YFSETQ. Trimming took 2 bases from V and 7 from J; bases not matched to a gene: 13. Written as DNA, the CDR3 is TGCGCCAGCAGCTTCACTTACGGAGGACAGGGTCGTGAAAAACTGTTTTTT. Translating gives CASSFTYGGQGREKLFF.

V is TRBV6-6 and J is TRBJ2-1; 13 positions agree with TRBD2. Germline V CDR1 and CDR2: MNHNY, SVGAGI (reference sequence). CDR3 length equals 15 residues. Losses at the gene ends were 6 bases for V and 6 bases for J; bases not matched to a gene: 5. CDR3 sequence (DNA): TGTGCCAGCAGCTCACTAGCGGGAGGGCCCAATGAGCAGTTCTTC. This sequence encodes CASSSLAGGPNEQFF.

V is TRBV29-1 and J is TRBJ2-7; tentative D call: TRBD2 (6 bases). The CDR3 length is 14 residues. Trimming pared 2 bases from V and 0 bases from J, leaving 11 bases between. Germline V gene lookup returns CDR1 SQVTM and CDR2 ANQGSEA. In nucleotides, the CDR3 is TGCAGCGTTGAATTTGGGGGGAGCTCCTACGAGCAGTACTTC. Translation gives CSVEFGGSSYEQYF.

The chain has TRBV18 and TRBJ1-1; TRBD1 agrees at 8 bases. Trimming cost V 0 bases and J 4 bases; bases outside gene matches: 4. The CDR3 sequence is 15 residues long. The germline gives CDR1 KGHSH, CDR2 LQKENI. CDR3 region: CASSPPWTGTTEAFF. CDR3 bases: TGTGCCAGCTCACCACCTTGGACAGGGACCACTGAAGCTTTCTTT.

The chain joins TRBV30 to TRBJ2-7; a possible D gene is TRBD1 (5 bases). CDR3 length equals 12 residues. Trimming shortened V by 5 bases and J by 3 bases, and 11 bases separated the two germline ends. CDR1 and CDR2 from the germline V gene are GTSNPN and SVGIG (reference sequence). The CDR3 bases are TGTGCCTGGGCGACAGCGAGCTACGAGCAGTACTTC. Translation gives CAWATASYEQYF.

The chain combines TRBV7-9 with TRBJ2-2; a weak D match, TRBD1 (6 bases). The CDR3 has 13 residues. The germline CDR1 and CDR2 sequences are SEHNR and FQNEAQ (reference sequence). V lost 4 bases, J lost 8 bases, and 11 bases lay in between. This chain's CDR3 is CASSWDGQGELFF. DNA of the CDR3: TGTGCCAGCAGCTGGGACGGACAGGGGGAGCTGTTTTTT.

The genes are TRBV7-9 and TRBJ2-1, with D possibly TRBD1 on 5 matching bases. Between the trimmed V and J ends, which lost 4 bases and 7 bases, there was a span of 20 bases. Germline CDR1 and CDR2: SEHNR and FQNEAQ (reference sequence). This CDR3 has 16 residues. CDR3 bases: TGTGCCAGCAGCTCAATATCGGGCAGGGTGAGGAATGAGCAGTTCTTC. It codes for CASSSISGRVRNEQFF.

The V and J genes are TRBV7-9 and TRBJ2-1, with 11 positions matching TRBD2. After removal of 5 bases from V and 4 bases from J, the junction contained 10 bases not matched to a gene. From germline, CDR1 is SEHNR and CDR2 FQNEAQ (reference sequence). This CDR3 region has 17 residues. CDR3 amino acids: CASSPGTSGSKYNEQFF. The CDR3 DNA is TGTGCCAGCAGCCCTGGGACTAGCGGTAGTAAATACAATGAGCAGTTCTTC.

This chain connects TRBV5-4 to TRBJ2-5, with D possibly being TRBD2 (5 bases). CDR3 size: 15 residues. V shed 0 bases and J shed 2 bases, with 11 bases lying between them. Per the germline V gene, CDR1 is SGHNT and CDR2 is YYREEE (reference sequence). CDR3 in amino acids: CASSLEGVLQETQYF. Here the CDR3 DNA reads TGTGCCAGCAGCTTGGAGGGAGTTCTTCAAGAGACCCAGTACTTC. Using reference TRBV5-4 and TRBJ2-5 for the parts outside the CDR3, the full variable domain is ETGVTQSPTHLIKTRGQQVTLRCSSQSGHNTVSWYQQALGQGPQFIFQYYREEENGRGNFPPRFSGLQFPNYSSELNVNALELDDSALYLCASSLEGVLQETQYFGPGTRLLVL.

The chain couples TRBV7-6 to TRBJ2-3; D might be TRBD1 (5 bases). CDR3 length: 19 residues. V was shortened by 4 bases and J by 7 bases, with 30 bases between the two germline ends. CDR1 and CDR2 (germline): SGHVS, FNYEAQ. CDR3 sequence reads: CASSSFMGRTPRQTHTQYF. The CDR3 bases are TGTGCCAGCAGCTCCTTTATGGGCCGAACCCCGAGACAGACTCATACGCAGTATTTT.

Here the CDR3 DNA reads TGTGCCAGCAGCTTAGATTGGGGGCCGGGGAATCAGCCCCAGCATTTT. This sequence encodes CASSLDWGPGNQPQHF. This chain joins TRBV7-4 and TRBJ1-5; tentative D call: TRBD1 (6 bases). Trimming removed 1 base from V and 4 bases from J, with 14 bases in between. Germline CDR1 reads SGHVT; CDR2 reads SQSDAQ. The CDR3 loop spans 16 amino acids.

V and J are TRBV11-1 and TRBJ2-7; 8 bases map to TRBD2. Germline lookup yields CDR1 SGHAT and CDR2 FQDESV (reference sequence). The trim removed 8 bases at V and 5 bases at J, leaving 14 bases unmatched. The CDR3 loop spans 15 amino acids. The CDR3 bases are TGTGCCAGCTCCCCCTACAGCGGGAGTCTCAACGAGCAGTACTTC. It encodes CASSPYSGSLNEQYF. Looking up the rest from reference TRBV11-1 and TRBJ2-7 gives the full variable domain: EAEVAQSPRYKITEKSQAVAFWCDPISGHATLYWYRQILGQGPELLVQFQDESVVDDSQLPKDRFSAERLKGVDSTLKIQPAELGDSAMYLCASSPYSGSLNEQYFGPGTRLTVT.

The chain joins TRBV7-2 to TRBJ2-5, with TRBD2 as a possible D gene (5 bases). V lost 0 bases to trimming and J lost 5 bases, with 10 bases between them. Germline V CDR1 and CDR2: SGHTA, FQGNSA. The CDR3 has 14 residues. The CDR3 DNA follows: TGTGCCAGCAGCTTAGCGGGAGAGTGGGAGACCCAGTACTTC. Protein product: CASSLAGEWETQYF. Based on the CDR3 plus reference TRBV7-2 and TRBJ2-5, the full variable domain is GAGVSQSPSNKVTEKGKDVELRCDPISGHTALYWYRQSLGQGLEFLIYFQGNSAPDKSGLPSDRFSAERTGGSVSTLTIQRTQQEDSAVYLCASSLAGEWETQYFGPGTRLLVL.

This sequence joins TRBV28 and TRBJ1-5, with D perhaps matching TRBD1 (5 bases). The CDR3 runs 14 residues. Germline V gene sequence: CDR1 MDHEN, CDR2 SYDVKM. V dropped 3 bases and J dropped 6 bases, with 12 bases sitting between them. The CDR3 nucleotides are TGTGCCAGCAGTTTCTCCTCAGGGTTTCAGCCCCAGCATTTT. Its translation is CASSFSSGFQPQHF.

The chain combines TRBV15 with TRBJ2-5; 8 nucleotides agree with TRBD1. The CDR3 runs 17 residues. The trim removed 4 bases at V and 5 bases at J, leaving 15 bases unmatched. The germline gives CDR1 LNHNV, CDR2 YYDKDF (reference sequence). The CDR3: CATSTTEEGRGLETQYF. The CDR3 region has the DNA TGTGCCACCAGCACCACTGAAGAGGGCAGGGGGCTCGAGACCCAGTACTTC.

The chain joins TRBV7-9 to TRBJ2-7, with D uncertain. CDR3 size: 13 residues. Germline V gene lookup returns CDR1 SEHNR and CDR2 FQNEAQ (reference sequence). Trimming shortened V by 4 bases and J by 3 bases, and 10 bases separated the two germline ends. Here the CDR3 DNA reads TGTGCCAGCAGCTCACCCGCAGGCTACGAGCAGTACTTC. Translating gives CASSSPAGYEQYF.

This chain links TRBV16 with TRBJ1-2, with D hard to call. The CDR3 length is 12 residues. CDR1 and CDR2 (germline): KGHSY, FQNENV. Trimming pared 2 bases from V and 4 bases from J, leaving 5 bases between. The CDR3 loop is CASSQESYGYTF. The CDR3 DNA sequence: TGTGCCAGCAGCCAAGAGAGCTATGGCTACACCTTC.

This sequence joins TRBV19 and TRBJ2-1; D uncertain. The CDR3 consists of 15 residues. V was shortened by 2 bases and J by 0 bases, with 8 bases between the two germline ends. Germline values: CDR1 LNHDA, CDR2 SQIVND (reference sequence). This CDR3 is CASSIPLSSYNEQFF. The DNA of the CDR3 is TGTGCCAGTAGTATACCCCTCAGCTCCTACAATGAGCAGTTCTTC.

This clone was detected only a few times. The chain joins TRBV6-5 to TRBJ1-5, with no clear D. V shed 6 bases and J shed 5 bases, with 14 bases lying between them. Germline V gene sequence: CDR1 MNHEY, CDR2 SVGAGI. The CDR3 consists of 14 residues. The CDR3 DNA reads TGTGCCAGCAGCCGCTTAGGAAGGGATCAGCCCCAGCATTTT. It codes for CASSRLGRDQPQHF.

V gene TRBV7-9 combines with J gene TRBJ2-7, with 7 bases aligning to TRBD2. The CDR3 extends over 14 amino acids. Losses at the gene ends were 3 bases for V and 2 bases for J; bases not matched to a gene: 4. Looked up from germline, CDR1 is SEHNR and CDR2 is FQNEAQ (reference sequence). The DNA of the CDR3 is TGTGCCAGCAGCTTGGGAGGGGTTACCTACGAGCAGTACTTC. Its translation is CASSLGGVTYEQYF.

The chain joins TRBV11-2 to TRBJ2-4; D may correspond to TRBD1 or TRBD2 (6 bases each). Germline CDR1 is SGHAT and CDR2 is FQNNGV. Trimming stripped 8 bases from V and 7 bases from J, with 18 bases between. The CDR3 loop spans 14 amino acids. As DNA, the CDR3 is TGTGCCAGCGTGGGGGGCAGGATCAGGAACATTCAGTACTTC. Protein product: CASVGGRIRNIQYF.

J is TRBJ2-7 and V is TRBV6-6; D might be TRBD1 (6 bases). CDR1 MNHNY and CDR2 SVGAGI come from the germline V gene (reference sequence). The CDR3 runs to 16 residues. V was shortened by 7 bases and J by 1 base, with 20 bases between the two germline ends. As DNA, the CDR3 is TGTGCCAGCAAAGAGACCACAGGGCGTTTTTCCTACGAGCAGTACTTC. It encodes CASKETTGRFSYEQYF.

The V call is TRBV6-5, the J call TRBJ2-1; no definite D call. This CDR3 is built from 14 residues. In germline, CDR1 is MNHEY, CDR2 SVGAGI. Trimming took off 2 bases at V and 0 bases at J, with 5 bases between the two ends. CDR3 amino acids: CASSYPNSYNEQFF. CDR3 sequence (DNA): TGTGCCAGCAGTTACCCGAACTCCTACAATGAGCAGTTCTTC.